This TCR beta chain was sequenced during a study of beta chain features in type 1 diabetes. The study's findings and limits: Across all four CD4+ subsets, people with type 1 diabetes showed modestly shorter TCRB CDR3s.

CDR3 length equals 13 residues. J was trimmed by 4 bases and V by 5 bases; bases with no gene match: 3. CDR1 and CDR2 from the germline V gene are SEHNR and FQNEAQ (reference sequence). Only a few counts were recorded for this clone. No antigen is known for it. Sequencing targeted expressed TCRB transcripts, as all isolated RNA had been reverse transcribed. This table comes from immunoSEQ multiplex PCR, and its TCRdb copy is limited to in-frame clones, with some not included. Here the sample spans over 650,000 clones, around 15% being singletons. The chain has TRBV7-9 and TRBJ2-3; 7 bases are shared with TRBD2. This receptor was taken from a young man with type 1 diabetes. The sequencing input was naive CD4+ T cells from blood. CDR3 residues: CASSARGADTQYF. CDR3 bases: TGTGCCAGCAGCGCACGGGGGGCAGATACGCAGTATTTT.